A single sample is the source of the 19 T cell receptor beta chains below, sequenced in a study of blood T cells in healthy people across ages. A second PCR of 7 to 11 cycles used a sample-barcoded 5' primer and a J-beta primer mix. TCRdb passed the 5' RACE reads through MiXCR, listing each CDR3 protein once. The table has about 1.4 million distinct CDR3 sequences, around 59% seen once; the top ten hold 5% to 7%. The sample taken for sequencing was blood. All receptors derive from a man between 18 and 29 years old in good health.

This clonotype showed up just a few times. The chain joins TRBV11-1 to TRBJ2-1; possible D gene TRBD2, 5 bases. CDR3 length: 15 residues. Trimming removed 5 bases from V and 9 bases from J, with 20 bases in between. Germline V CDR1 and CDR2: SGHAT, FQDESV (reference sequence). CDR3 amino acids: CASSPAELVSSEQFF. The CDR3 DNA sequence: TGTGCCAGCAGCCCAGCGGAGCTCGTTTCCAGTGAGCAGTTCTTC. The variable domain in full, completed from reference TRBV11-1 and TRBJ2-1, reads EAEVAQSPRYKITEKSQAVAFWCDPISGHATLYWYRQILGQGPELLVQFQDESVVDDSQLPKDRFSAERLKGVDSTLKIQPAELGDSAMYLCASSPAELVSSEQFFGPGTRLTVL.

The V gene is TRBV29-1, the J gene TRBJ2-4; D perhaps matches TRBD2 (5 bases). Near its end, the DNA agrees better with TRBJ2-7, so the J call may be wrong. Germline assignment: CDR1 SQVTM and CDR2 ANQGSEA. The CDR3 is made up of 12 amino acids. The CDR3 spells CSVGVPLGEQYF. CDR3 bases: TGCAGCGTCGGGGTTCCATTGGGCGAGCAGTACTTC.

The CDR3 DNA reads as TGTGCCACCAGTGACCAAGGGACAGGGGGAGTCGGAGATACGCAGTATTTT. Protein sequence: CATSDQGTGGVGDTQYF. The rearrangement joins TRBV24-1 to TRBJ2-3; 11 bases align to TRBD1. This CDR3 spans 17 amino acids. Germline V gene data show CDR1 as KGHDR and CDR2 as SFDVKD. J was trimmed by 5 bases and V by 4 bases; bases with no gene match: 10.

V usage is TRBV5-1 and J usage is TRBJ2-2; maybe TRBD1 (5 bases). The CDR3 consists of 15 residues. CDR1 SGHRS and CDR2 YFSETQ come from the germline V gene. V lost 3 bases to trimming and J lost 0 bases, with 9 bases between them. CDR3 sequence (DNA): TGCGCCAGCAGCTGGCTAGGGGCGAACACCGGGGAGCTGTTTTTT. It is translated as CASSWLGANTGELFF.

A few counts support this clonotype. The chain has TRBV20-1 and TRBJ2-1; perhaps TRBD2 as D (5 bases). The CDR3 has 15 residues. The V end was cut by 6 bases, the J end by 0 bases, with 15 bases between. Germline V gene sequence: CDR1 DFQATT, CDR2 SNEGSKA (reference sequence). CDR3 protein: CSAQPASGSYNEQFF. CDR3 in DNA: TGCAGTGCCCAGCCTGCCAGCGGCTCCTACAATGAGCAGTTCTTC.

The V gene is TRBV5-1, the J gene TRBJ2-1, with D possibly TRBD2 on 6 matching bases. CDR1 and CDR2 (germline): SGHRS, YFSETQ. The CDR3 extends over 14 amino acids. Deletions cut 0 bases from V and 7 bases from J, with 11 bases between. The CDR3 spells CASSLAARGNEQFF. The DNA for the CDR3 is TGCGCCAGCAGCTTGGCGGCTCGGGGGAATGAGCAGTTCTTC.

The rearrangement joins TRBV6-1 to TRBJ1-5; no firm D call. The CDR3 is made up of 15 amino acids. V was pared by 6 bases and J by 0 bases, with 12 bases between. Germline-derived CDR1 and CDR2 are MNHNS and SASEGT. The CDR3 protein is CASSLRDNSNQPQHF. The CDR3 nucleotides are TGTGCCAGCAGCCTACGGGATAATAGCAATCAGCCCCAGCATTTT.

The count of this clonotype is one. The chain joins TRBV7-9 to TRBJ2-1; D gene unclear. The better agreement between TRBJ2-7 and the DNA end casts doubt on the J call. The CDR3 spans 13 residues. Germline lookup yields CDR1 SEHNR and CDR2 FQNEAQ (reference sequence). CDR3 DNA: TGTGCCAGCAGCTTAAATGTGCCCTACGAGCAGTACTTC. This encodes CASSLNVPYEQYF.

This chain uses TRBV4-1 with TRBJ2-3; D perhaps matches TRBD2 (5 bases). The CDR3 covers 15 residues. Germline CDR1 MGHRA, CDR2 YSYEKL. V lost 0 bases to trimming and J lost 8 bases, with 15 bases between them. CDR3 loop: CASSQDRLEGGTQYF. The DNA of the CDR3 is TGCGCCAGCAGCCAAGATAGGCTAGAGGGTGGTACGCAGTATTTT.

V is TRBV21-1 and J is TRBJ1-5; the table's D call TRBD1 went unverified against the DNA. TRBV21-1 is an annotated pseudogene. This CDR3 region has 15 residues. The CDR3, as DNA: TGTGCCACAGCCGCGAAACAGGGCGGCAATCAGCCCCAGCATTTT. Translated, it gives CATAAKQGGNQPQHF.

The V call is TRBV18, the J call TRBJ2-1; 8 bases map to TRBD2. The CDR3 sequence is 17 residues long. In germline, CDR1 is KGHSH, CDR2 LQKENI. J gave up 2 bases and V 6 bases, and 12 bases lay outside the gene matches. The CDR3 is CASSPSLASGPYNEQFF. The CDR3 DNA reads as TGTGCCAGCTCTCCCTCCTTGGCTAGCGGGCCCTACAATGAGCAGTTCTTC.

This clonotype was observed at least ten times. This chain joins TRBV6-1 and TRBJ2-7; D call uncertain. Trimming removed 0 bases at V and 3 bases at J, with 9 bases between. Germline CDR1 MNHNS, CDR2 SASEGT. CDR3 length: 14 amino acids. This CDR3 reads CASSEAWAGYEQYF. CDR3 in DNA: TGTGCCAGCAGTGAAGCCTGGGCAGGCTACGAGCAGTACTTC.

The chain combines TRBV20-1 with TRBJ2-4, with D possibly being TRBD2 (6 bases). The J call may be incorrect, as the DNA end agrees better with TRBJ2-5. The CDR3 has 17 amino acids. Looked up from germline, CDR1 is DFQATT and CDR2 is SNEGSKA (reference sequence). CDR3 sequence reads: CSARTVAEGNLRETQYF. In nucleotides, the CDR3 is TGCAGTGCTAGAACTGTAGCGGAAGGGAACCTCCGGGAGACCCAGTACTTC.

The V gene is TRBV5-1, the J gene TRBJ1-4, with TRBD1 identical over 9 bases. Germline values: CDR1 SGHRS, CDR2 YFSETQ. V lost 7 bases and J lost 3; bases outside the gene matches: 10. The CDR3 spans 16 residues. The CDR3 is CASAPGQGSPNEKLFF. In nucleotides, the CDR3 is TGCGCCAGCGCTCCGGGACAGGGTAGTCCTAATGAAAAACTGTTTTTT.

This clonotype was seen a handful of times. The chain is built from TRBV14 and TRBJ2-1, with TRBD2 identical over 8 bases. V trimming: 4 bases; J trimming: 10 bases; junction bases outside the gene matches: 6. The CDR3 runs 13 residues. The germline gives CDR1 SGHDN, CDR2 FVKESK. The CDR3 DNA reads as TGTGCCAGCAGCCCACTAGCGGAGGGGGAGCAGTTCTTC. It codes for CASSPLAEGEQFF.

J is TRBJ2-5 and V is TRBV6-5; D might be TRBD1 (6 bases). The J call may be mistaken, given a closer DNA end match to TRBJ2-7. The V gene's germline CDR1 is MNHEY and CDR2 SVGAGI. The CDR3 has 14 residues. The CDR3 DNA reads TGTGCCAGCAGTGGCTCCCGGGACATGTACGAGCAGTACTTC. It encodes CASSGSRDMYEQYF.

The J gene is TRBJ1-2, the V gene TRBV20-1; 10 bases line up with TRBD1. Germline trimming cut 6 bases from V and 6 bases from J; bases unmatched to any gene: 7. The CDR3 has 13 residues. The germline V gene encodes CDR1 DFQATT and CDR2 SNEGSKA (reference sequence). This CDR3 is CSAGTGVEDGYTF. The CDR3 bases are TGCAGTGCCGGGACAGGGGTGGAGGATGGCTACACCTTC.

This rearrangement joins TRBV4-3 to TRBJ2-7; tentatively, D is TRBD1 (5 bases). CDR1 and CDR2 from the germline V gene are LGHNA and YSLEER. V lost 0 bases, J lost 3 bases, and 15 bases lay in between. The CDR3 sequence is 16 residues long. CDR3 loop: CASSQDNIDSDYEQYF. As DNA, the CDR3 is TGCGCCAGCAGCCAAGATAATATAGACAGCGACTACGAGCAGTACTTC.

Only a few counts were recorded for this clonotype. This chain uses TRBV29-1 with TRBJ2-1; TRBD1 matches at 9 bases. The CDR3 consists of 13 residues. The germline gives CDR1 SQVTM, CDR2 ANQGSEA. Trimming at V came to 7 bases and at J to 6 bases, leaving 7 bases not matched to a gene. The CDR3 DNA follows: TGCAGCGGGACCGGGACAGGGCCCAATGAGCAGTTCTTC. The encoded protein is CSGTGTGPNEQFF.